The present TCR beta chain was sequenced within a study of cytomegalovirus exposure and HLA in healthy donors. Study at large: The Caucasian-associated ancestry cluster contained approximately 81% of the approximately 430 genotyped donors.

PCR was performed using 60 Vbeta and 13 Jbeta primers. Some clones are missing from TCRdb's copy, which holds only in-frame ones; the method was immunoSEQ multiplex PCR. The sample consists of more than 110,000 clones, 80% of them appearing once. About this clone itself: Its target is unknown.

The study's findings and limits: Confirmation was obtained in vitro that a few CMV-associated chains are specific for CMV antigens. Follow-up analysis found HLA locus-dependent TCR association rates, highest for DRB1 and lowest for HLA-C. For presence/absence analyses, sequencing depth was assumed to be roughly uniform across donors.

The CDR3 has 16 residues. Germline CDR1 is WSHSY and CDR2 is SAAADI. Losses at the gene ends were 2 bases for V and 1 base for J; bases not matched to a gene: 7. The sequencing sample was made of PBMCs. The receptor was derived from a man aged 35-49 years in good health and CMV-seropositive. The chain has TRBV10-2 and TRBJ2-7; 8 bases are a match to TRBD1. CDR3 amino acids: CASSEDRGVMSYEQYF. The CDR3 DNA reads TGCGCCAGCAGTGAGGACAGGGGAGTAATGTCCTACGAGCAGTACTTC.